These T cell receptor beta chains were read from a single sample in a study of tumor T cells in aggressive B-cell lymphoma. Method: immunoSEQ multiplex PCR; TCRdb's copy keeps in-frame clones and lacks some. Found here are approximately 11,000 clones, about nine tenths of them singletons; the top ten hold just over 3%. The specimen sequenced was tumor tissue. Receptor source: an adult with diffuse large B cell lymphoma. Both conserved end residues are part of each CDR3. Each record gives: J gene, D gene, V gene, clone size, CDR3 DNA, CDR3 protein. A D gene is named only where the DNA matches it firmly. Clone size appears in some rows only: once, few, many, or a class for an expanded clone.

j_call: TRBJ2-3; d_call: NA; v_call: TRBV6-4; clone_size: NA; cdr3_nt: TGTGCCAGCAGTTCCACCGCCGGGGTCCTAGCCACAGATACGCAGTATTTT; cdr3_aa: CASSSTAGVLATDTQYF
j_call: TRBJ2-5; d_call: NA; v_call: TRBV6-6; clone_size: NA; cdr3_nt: TGTGCCAGCAGGGCCCCCGGGGAGCGGCAGGAGACCCAGTACTTC; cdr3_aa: CASRAPGERQETQYF
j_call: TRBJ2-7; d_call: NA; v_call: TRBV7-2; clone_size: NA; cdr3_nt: TGTGCCAGCAGCTCAGCCTACGAGCAGTACTTC; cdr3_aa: CASSSAYEQYF
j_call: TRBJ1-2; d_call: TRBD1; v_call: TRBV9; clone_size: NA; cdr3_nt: TGTGCCAGCAGCGACGGGACAGGGGGTGTATATGGCTACACCTTC; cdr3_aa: CASSDGTGGVYGYTF
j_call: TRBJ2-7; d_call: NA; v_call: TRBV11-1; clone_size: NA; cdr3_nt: TGTGCCAGCGGCTGGACTACGCCCTCGGAGCAGTACTTC; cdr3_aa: CASGWTTPSEQYF
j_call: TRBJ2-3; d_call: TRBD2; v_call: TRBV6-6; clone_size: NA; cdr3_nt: TGTGCCAGCGGAAAAGGGGGACTAGCCACAGATACGCAGTATTTT; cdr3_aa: CASGKGGLATDTQYF
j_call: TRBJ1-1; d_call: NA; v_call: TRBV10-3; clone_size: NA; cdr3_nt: TGTGCCATCAGTGAAGGGCCAGGGCGGATGAACACTGAAGCTTTCTTT; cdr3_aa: CAISEGPGRMNTEAFF
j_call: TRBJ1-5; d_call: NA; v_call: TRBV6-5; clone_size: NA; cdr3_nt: TGTGCCATCAGCCGTAGTTATAGCAATCAGCCCCAGCATTTT; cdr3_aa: CAISRSYSNQPQHF
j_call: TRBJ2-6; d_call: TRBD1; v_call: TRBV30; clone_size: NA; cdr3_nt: TGTGCCTGGAGTGGCCCGGGACAGAAGAGCCTATTCTCTGGGGCCAACGTCCTGACTTTC; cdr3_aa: CAWSGPGQKSLFSGANVLTF
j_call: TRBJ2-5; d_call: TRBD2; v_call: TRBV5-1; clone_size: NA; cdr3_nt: TGCGCCAGCAGCTTGGTAGGGACTAGCGCGGAGACCCAGTACTTC; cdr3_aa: CASSLVGTSAETQYF
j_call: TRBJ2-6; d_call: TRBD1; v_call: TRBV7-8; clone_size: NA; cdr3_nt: TGTGCCAGCAGCTTATCCAGGACAGGGGGCTACTCTGGGGCCAACGTCCTGACTTTC; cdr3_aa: CASSLSRTGGYSGANVLTF
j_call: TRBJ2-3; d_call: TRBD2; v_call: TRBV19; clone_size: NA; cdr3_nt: TGTGCCAGTAGTAGAGGGACCGGGAGGGATACGCAGTATTTT; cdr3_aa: CASSRGTGRDTQYF
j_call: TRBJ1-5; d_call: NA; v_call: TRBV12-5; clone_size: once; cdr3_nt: TGTGCTAGTGGTTTGGTGGTCCACAGGGACAATCAGCCCCAGCATTTT; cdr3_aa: CASGLVVHRDNQPQHF
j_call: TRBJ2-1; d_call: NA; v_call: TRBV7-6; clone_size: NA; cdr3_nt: TGTGCCAGCAGCTTAGGGTCTGGGCTAGCCGACTACAATGAGCAGTTCTTC; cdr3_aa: CASSLGSGLADYNEQFF
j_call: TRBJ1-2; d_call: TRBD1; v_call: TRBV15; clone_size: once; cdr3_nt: TGTGCCACCAGCCCCAGGATGGGAGGGACAGGGGTCTTTAGGGGCTATGGCTACACCTTC; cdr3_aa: CATSPRMGGTGVFRGYGYTF
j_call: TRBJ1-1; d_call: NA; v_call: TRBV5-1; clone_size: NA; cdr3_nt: TGCGCCAGCAGCGAATTCGGGGTGAACACTGAAGCTTTCTTT; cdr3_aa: CASSEFGVNTEAFF
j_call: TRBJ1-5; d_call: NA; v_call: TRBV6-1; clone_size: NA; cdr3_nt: TGTGCCAGCAGTGAAAACAGGGCTGATCAGCCCCAGCATTTT; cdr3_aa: CASSENRADQPQHF
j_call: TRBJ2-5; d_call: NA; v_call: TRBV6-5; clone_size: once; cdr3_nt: TGTGCCAGCAGTCCCGGGACTGGTGTCGGAGAGACCCAGTACTTC; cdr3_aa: CASSPGTGVGETQYF
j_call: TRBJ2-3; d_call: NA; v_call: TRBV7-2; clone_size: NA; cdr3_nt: TGTGCCAGCAGCTTAGTGGCGGGATGGAAAGATATGCAGTATTTT; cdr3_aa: CASSLVAGWKDMQYF
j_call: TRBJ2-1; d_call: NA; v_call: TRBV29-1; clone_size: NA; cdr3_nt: TGCAGCGTTGATACCCCCGGGGGTAGCGGTCCGCCGCAGTTCTTC; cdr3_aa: CSVDTPGGSGPPQFF